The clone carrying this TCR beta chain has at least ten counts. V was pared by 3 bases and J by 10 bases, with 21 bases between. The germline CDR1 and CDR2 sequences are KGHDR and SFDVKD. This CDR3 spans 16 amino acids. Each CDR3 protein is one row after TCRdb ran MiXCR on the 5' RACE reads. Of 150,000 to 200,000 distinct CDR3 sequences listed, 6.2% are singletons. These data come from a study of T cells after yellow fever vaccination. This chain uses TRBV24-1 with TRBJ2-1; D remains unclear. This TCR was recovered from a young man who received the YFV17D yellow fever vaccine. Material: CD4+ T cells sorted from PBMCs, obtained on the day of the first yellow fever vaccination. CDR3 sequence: CATSDIDGARRWEQFF. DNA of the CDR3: TGTGCCACCAGTGATATTGACGGAGCCCGACGATGGGAGCAGTTCTTC.